This T cell receptor beta chain was obtained from a study of blood T cell repertoires in COVID-19. Looking at the study overall: The United States, Italy and Spain supplied acute and convalescent COVID-19 samples. PBMCs, B-cell-depleted T cells, or T cells were the source of the cDNA or gDNA that made up the material.

The germline gives CDR1 KGHSH, CDR2 LQKENI. V gave up 2 bases and J gave up 3 bases, with 17 bases separating them. The CDR3 extends over 16 amino acids. Source study methods: Amplification of reference gene primers was used by the study to estimate nucleated cell counts. This table comes from immunoSEQ multiplex PCR, and its TCRdb copy is limited to in-frame clones, with some not included. D and trimming were read from the DNA, whereas the V and J calls and clone size are those reported in that table. Found here are about 130,000 clones, around 89% of them singletons; the top ten hold around 19%. The chain employs TRBV18 and TRBJ2-7, with D possibly matching TRBD2 (6 bases). Material for sequencing was peripheral blood. This sequence originates from a man in his fifties or sixties with active or convalescent COVID-19. The chain's CDR3 is CASSPFSLGLSYEQYF. The CDR3 DNA follows: TGTGCCAGCTCACCATTTAGTTTGGGACTGAGCTACGAGCAGTACTTC. The variable domain in full, with the rest retrieved from reference TRBV18 and TRBJ2-7, is NAGVMQNPRHLVRRRGQEARLRCSPMKGHSHVYWYRQLPEEGLKFMVYLQKENIIDESGMPKERFSAEFPKEGPSILRIQQVVRGDSAAYFCASSPFSLGLSYEQYFGPGTRLTVT.